This T cell receptor (beta chain) was documented in a study of CD8 T cells in ankylosing spondylitis. Study-wide findings and caveats: Clones linked to the disease showed a CD8+ phenotype. They occurred at relatively low frequencies in peripheral blood. Ankylosing spondylitis blood appeared to carry a characteristic TCR beta motif of several highly homologous variants. Reactive arthritis synovial fluid and blood were previously reported to contain some motif variants. According to the report, clones linked to the disease were significantly enriched in matched synovial fluid samples taken from ankylosing spondylitis patients.

This CDR3 comprises 14 residues. Germline CDR1 SGHRS, CDR2 YFSETQ. Germline trimming cut 3 bases from V and 6 bases from J; bases unmatched to any gene: 8. Libraries for TCR beta were made by quantitative 5'-RACE with molecular barcodes. A single record per CDR3 protein comes from TCRdb applying MiXCR to the 5' RACE reads. Of roughly 670,000 distinct CDR3 sequences listed, under 20% are singletons. A remark on this clonotype: Its target is not known.

The receptor's source is a male donor with ankylosing spondylitis. Sequencing was performed on blood, either unsorted or a sorted T cell fraction (not recorded which). This chain joins TRBV5-1 and TRBJ1-2, with TRBD1 identical over 7 bases. CDR3 loop: CASSSDGQADGYTF. In DNA, the CDR3 is TGCGCCAGCAGCTCCGACGGACAGGCGGATGGCTACACCTTC.